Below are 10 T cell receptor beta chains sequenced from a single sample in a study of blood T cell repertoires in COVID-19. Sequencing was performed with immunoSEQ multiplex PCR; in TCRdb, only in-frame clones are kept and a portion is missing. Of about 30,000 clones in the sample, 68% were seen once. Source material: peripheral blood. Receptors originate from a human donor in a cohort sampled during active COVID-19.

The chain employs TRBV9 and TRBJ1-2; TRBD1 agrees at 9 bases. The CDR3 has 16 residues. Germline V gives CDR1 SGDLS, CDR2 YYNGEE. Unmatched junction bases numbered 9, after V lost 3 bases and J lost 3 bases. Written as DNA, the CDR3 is TGTGCCAGCAGCGCGCCGAGACAGGGGGTTTACTATGGCTACACCTTC. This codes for CASSAPRQGVYYGYTF.

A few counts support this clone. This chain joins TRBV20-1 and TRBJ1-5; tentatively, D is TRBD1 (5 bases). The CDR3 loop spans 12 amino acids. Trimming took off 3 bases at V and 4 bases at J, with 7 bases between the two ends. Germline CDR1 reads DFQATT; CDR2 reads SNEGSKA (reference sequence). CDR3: CSASDSNQPQHF. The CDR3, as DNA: TGCAGTGCTAGTGACAGTAATCAGCCCCAGCATTTT.

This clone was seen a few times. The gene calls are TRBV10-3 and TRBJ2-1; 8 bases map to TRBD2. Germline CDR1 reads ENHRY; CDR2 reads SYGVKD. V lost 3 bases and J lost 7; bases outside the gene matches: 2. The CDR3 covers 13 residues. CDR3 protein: CAISDPGGNEQFF. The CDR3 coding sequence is TGTGCCATCAGTGATCCGGGGGGGAATGAGCAGTTCTTC.

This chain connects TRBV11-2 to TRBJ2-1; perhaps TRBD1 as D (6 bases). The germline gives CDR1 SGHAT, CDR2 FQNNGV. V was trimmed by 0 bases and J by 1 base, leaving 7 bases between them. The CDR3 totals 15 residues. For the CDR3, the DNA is TGTGCCAGCAGCTTAGAAGGGGGTTCCTACAATGAGCAGTTCTTC. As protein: CASSLEGGSYNEQFF.

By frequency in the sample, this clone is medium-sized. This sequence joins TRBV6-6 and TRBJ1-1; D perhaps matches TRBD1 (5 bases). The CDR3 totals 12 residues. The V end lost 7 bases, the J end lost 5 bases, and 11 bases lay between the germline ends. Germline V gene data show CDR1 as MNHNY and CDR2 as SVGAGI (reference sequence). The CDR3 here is CASTQGKTEAFF. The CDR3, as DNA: TGTGCCAGCACCCAGGGTAAGACTGAAGCTTTCTTT.

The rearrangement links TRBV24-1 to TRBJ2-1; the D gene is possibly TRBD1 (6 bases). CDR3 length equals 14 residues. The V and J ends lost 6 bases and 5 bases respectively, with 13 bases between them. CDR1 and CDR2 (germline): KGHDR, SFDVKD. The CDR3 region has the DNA TGTGCCACCAGTACGTACAGGGACCACAATGAGCAGTTCTTC. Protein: CATSTYRDHNEQFF.

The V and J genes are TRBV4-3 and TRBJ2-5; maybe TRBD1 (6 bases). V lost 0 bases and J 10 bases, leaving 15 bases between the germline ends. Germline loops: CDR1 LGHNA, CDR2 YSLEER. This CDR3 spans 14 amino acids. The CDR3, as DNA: TGCGCCAGCAGCCAAGATGGGGGCAGGGGCGACCAGTACTTC. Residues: CASSQDGGRGDQYF.

The DNA of the CDR3 is TGTGCCAGCAGCTTATATCAGGGGGGCCTAGGGGAGACCCAGTACTTC. Protein: CASSLYQGGLGETQYF. V gene TRBV7-2 combines with J gene TRBJ2-5; the D gene is possibly TRBD1 (7 bases). Per germline, CDR1 SGHTA and CDR2 FQGNSA. The length of the CDR3 is 16 residues. V was cut by 2 bases and J by 5 bases, with 18 bases left in between.

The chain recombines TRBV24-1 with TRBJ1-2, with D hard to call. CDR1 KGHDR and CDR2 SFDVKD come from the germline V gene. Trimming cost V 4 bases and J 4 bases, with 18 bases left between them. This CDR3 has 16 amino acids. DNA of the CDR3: TGTGCCACCAGTGAGCATACCGGGAGTTCGGCCTATGGCTACACCTTC. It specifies CATSEHTGSSAYGYTF.

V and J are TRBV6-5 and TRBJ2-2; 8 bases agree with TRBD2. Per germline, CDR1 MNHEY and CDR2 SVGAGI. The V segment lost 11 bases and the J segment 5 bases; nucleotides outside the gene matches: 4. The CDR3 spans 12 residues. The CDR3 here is CAGKRETGELFF. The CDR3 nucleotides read TGTGCCGGAAAGCGGGAGACCGGGGAGCTGTTTTTT.